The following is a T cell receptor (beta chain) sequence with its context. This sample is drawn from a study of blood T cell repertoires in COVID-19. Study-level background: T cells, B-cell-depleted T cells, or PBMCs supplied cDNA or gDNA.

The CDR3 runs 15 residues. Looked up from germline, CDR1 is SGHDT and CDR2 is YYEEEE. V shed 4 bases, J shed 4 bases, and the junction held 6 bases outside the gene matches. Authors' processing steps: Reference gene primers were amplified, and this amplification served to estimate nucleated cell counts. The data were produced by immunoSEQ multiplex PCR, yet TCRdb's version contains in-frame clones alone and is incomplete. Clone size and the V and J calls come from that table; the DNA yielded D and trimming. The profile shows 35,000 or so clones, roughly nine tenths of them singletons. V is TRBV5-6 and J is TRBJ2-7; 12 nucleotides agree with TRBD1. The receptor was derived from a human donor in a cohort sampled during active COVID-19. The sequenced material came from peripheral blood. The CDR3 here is CASSTPGQGAYEQYF. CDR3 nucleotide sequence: TGTGCCAGCAGCACACCGGGACAGGGGGCATACGAGCAGTACTTC.